The sequence of this TCR beta chain was determined in a study of blood T cell repertoires in COVID-19. About the study: From T cells, B-cell-depleted T cells, or PBMCs came the material, which was cDNA or gDNA.

The length of the CDR3 is 13 residues. Per germline, CDR1 LGHDT and CDR2 YNNKEL (reference sequence). V was trimmed by 4 bases and J by 3 bases, leaving 8 bases between them. In the original workflow: Amplifying reference gene primers gave estimates of nucleated cell counts. TCRdb's copy holds only in-frame clones and misses some; the assay was immunoSEQ multiplex PCR. V, J and clone size derive from that table, while D and trimming were established from the DNA sequence. The sample has hundreds of thousands of clones, more than 80% seen once; the top ten hold over 1%. This TCR derives from a woman in her 30s with COVID-19, enrolled during active disease. Sequenced sample: peripheral blood. The chain recombines TRBV3-1 (or the pseudogene TRBV3-2) with TRBJ2-3, with no clear D. The CDR3 sequence is CASSLYLTDTQYF. In nucleotides, the CDR3 is TGTGCCAGCAGCCTATACTTAACAGATACGCAGTATTTT.